The 5 T cell receptor beta chains below come from one sample, sequenced in a study of PD-1 blockade in classical Hodgkin lymphoma. No patient escaped relapse after autologous stem cell transplantation, and brentuximab vedotin exposure varied. The table came from immunoSEQ multiplex PCR; TCRdb's copy has only in-frame clones and leaves some out. The sample shows 90,000 to 100,000 clones, over 85% of them seen only once. The sequences come from peripheral blood mononuclear cells (PBMCs), collected at baseline. Source of these receptors: a human donor with classical Hodgkin lymphoma.

In this sample, this clone turned up once. The chain recombines TRBV2 with TRBJ2-3; 11 positions agree with TRBD2. Germline lookup yields CDR1 SNHLY and CDR2 FYNNEI. J lost 6 bases, V lost 5 bases, and 7 bases had no gene match. The CDR3 sequence is 15 residues long. The CDR3 region is CASSWLAGGPDTQYF. For the CDR3, the DNA is TGTGCCAGCAGTTGGTTAGCGGGAGGGCCGGATACGCAGTATTTT.

The V gene is TRBV15, the J gene TRBJ1-2, with D uncertain. The V end lost 0 bases, the J end lost 0 bases, and 17 bases lay between the germline ends. The germline CDR1 and CDR2 sequences are LNHNV and YYDKDF (reference sequence). The CDR3 totals 18 residues. The CDR3 sequence: CATSRDLSHSSSNYGYTF. For the CDR3, the DNA is TGTGCCACCAGCAGAGATTTGTCGCACAGCTCATCTAACTATGGCTACACCTTC.

The V and J genes are TRBV5-6 and TRBJ1-3; the D is unclear. Per germline, CDR1 SGHDT and CDR2 YYEEEE. The CDR3 totals 14 residues. The V end was cut by 2 bases, the J end by 1 base, with 7 bases between. CDR3: CASSLRESGNTIYF. The CDR3 DNA reads as TGTGCCAGCAGCTTAAGGGAGTCTGGAAACACCATATATTTT.

The chain recombines TRBV5-6 with TRBJ2-5; D possibly corresponds to TRBD1 (5 bases). The CDR3 has 16 residues. Trimming took 0 bases from V and 5 from J, leaving 17 bases between them. Germline V gene data show CDR1 as SGHDT and CDR2 as YYEEEE. DNA of the CDR3: TGTGCCAGCAGCTTGGGGGGCGGTACCCCCCTGGAGACCCAGTACTTC. Translated, it gives CASSLGGGTPLETQYF.

The genes are TRBV10-1 and TRBJ2-2; D remains unclear. V was trimmed by 0 bases and J by 3 bases, leaving 2 bases between them. Per the germline V gene, CDR1 is WNHNN and CDR2 is SYGVQD (reference sequence). The CDR3 loop spans 13 amino acids. CDR3 residues: CASSESHTGELFF. CDR3 bases: TGCGCCAGCAGTGAGTCCCACACCGGGGAGCTGTTTTTT.